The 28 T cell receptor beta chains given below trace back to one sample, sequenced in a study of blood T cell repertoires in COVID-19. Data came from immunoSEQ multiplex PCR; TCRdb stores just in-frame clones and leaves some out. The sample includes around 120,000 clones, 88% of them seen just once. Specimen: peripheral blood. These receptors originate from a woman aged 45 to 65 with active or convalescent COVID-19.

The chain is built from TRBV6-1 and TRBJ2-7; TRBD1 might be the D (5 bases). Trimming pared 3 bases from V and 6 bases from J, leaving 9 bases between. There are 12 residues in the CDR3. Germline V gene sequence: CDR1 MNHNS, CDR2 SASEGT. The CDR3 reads CASSDIRAEQYF. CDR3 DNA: TGTGCCAGCAGTGATATCAGGGCCGAGCAGTACTTC.

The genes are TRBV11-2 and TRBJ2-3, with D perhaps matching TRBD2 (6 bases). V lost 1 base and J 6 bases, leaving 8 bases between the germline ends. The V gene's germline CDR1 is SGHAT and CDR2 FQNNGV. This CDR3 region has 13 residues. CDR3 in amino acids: CASSLAGADTQYF. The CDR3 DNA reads TGTGCCAGCAGCTTAGCGGGAGCTGATACGCAGTATTTT.

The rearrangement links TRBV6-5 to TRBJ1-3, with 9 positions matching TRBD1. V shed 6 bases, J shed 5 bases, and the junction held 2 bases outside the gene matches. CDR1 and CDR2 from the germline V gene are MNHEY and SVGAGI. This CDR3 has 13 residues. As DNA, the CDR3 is TGTGCCAGCAGACAGGGGGCTAGAAACACCATATATTTT. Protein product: CASRQGARNTIYF.

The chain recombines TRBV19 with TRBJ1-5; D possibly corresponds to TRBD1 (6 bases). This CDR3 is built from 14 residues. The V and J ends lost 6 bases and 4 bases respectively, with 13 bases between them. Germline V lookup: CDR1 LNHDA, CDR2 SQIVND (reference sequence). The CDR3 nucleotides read TGTGCCAGTAGCCGGACAGAACTTAATCAGCCCCAGCATTTT. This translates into CASSRTELNQPQHF.

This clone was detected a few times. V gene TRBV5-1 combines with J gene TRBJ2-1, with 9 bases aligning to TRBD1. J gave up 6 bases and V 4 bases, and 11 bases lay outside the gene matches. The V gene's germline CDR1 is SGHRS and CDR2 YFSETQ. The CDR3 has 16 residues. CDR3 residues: CASSLSQGQGSNEQFF. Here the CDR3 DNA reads TGCGCCAGCAGCCTTTCCCAGGGACAGGGTTCCAATGAGCAGTTCTTC.

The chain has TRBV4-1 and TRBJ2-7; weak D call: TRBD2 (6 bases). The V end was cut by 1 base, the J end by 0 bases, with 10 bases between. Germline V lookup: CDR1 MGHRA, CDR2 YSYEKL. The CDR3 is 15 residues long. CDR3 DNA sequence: TGCGCCAGCAGCCAAGGCCTAGCGTCCTCCTACGAGCAGTACTTC. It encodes CASSQGLASSYEQYF.

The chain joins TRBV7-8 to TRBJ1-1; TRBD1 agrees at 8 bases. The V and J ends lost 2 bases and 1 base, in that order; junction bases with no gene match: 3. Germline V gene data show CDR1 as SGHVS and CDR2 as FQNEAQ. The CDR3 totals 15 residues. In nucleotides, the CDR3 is TGTGCCAGCAGCTTAAGGGACAGGCAGAACACTGAAGCTTTCTTT. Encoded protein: CASSLRDRQNTEAFF.

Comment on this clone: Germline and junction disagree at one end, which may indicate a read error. This chain's CDR3 is CASSLDLSGPNEQYF. The CDR3 nucleotides are TGTGCTAGCAGCTTAGATCTCTCAGGGCCCAACGAGCAGTACTTC. This chain joins TRBV7-7 and TRBJ2-7; possibly TRBD1 for D (5 bases). The germline V gene encodes CDR1 SSHAT and CDR2 FNYEAQ (reference sequence). This CDR3 has 15 residues.

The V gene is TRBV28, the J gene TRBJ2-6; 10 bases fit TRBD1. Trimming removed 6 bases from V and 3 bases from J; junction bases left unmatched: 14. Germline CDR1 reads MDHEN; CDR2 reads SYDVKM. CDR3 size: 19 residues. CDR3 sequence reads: CASRQGQGTGVLGANVLTF. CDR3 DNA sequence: TGTGCCAGCAGGCAAGGGCAAGGGACAGGGGTTCTTGGGGCCAACGTCCTGACTTTC.

The CDR3 here is CAISTQGLSPLHF. The CDR3 DNA is TGTGCCATCAGTACTCAGGGATTGTCACCCCTCCACTTT. This chain links TRBV10-3 with TRBJ1-6; tentatively, D is TRBD1 (5 bases). The ends were cut back, 5 bases at V and 10 bases at J, with 12 bases in the middle. CDR1 and CDR2 (germline): ENHRY, SYGVKD. This CDR3 has 13 residues.

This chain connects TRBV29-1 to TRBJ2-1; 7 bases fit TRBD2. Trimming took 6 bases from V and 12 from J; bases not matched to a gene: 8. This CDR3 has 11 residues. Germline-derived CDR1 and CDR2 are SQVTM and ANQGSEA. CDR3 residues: CSVASGVGQFF. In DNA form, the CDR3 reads TGCAGCGTAGCTAGCGGCGTAGGGCAGTTCTTC.

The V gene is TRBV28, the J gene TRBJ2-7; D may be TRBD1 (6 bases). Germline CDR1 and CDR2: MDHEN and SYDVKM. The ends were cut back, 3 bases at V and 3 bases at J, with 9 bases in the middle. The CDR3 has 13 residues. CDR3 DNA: TGTGCCAGCAGTTTGGGCAGGGGCTACGAGCAGTACTTC. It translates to CASSLGRGYEQYF.

DNA for the CDR3: TGTGCCAGCAGTCCTGAAACAGGTGGTTCACCCCTCCACTTT. It yields the protein CASSPETGGSPLHF. This chain connects TRBV5-4 to TRBJ1-6; D perhaps matches TRBD1 (5 bases). V was clipped by 5 bases and J by 9 bases, with 15 bases between them. The CDR3 covers 14 residues. Germline lookup yields CDR1 SGHNT and CDR2 YYREEE (reference sequence).

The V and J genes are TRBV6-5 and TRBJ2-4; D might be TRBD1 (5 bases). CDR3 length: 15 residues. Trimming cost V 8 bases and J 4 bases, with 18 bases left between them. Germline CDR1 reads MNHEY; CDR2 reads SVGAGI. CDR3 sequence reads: CASSSIQDKKNIQYF. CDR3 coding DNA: TGTGCCAGCTCCTCAATCCAGGACAAGAAAAACATTCAGTACTTC.

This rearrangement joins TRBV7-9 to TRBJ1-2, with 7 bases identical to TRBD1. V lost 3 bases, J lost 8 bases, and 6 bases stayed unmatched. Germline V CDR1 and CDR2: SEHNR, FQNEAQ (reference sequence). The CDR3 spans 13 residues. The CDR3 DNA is TGTGCCAGCAGCTTGGTGACAGGGAGGGGCTACACCTTC. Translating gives CASSLVTGRGYTF. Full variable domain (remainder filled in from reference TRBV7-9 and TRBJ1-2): DTGVSQNPRHKITKRGQNVTFRCDPISEHNRLYWYRQTLGQGPEFLTYFQNEAQLEKSRLLSDRFSAERPKGSFSTLEIQRTEQGDSAMYLCASSLVTGRGYTFGSGTRLTVV.

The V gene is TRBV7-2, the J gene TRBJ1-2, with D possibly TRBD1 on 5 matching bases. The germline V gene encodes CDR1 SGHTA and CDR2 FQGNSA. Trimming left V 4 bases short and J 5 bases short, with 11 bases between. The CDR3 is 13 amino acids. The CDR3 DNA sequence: TGTGCCAGCAGCTCCGGGGGGGTTTATGGCTACACCTTC. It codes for CASSSGGVYGYTF.

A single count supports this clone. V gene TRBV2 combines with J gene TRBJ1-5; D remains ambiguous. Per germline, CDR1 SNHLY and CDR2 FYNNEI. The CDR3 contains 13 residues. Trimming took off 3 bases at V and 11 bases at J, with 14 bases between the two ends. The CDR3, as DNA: TGTGCCAGCAGTGAGGAGGGTCCATCAGCCCAGCATTTT. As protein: CASSEEGPSAQHF. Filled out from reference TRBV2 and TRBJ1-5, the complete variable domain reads EPEVTQTPSHQVTQMGQEVILRCVPISNHLYFYWYRQILGQKVEFLVSFYNNEISEKSEIFDDQFSVERPDGSNFTLKIRSTKLEDSAMYFCASSEEGPSAQHFGDGTRLSIL.

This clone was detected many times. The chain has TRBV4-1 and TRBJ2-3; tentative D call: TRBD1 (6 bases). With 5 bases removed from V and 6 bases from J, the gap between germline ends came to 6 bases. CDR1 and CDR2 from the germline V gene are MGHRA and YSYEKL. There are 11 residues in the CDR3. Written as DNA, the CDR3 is TGCGCCAGCAGCGGACAGGATACGCAGTATTTT. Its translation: CASSGQDTQYF.

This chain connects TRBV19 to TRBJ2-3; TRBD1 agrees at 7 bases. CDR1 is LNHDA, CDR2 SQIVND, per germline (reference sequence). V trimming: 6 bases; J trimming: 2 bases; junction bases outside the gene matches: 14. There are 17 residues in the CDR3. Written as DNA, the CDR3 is TGTGCCAGTAGGGGAGACAGGGCCCGCCCTAACACAGATACGCAGTATTTT. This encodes CASRGDRARPNTDTQYF.

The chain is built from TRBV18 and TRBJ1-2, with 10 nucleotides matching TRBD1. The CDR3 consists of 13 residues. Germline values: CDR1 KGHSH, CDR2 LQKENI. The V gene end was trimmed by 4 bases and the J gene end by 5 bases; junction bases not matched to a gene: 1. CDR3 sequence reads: CASSRTGGYGYTF. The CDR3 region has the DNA TGTGCCAGCTCACGGACAGGGGGGTATGGCTACACCTTC.

CDR3: CAIAGGPDSNQPQHF. The CDR3 bases are TGTGCCATCGCAGGGGGGCCGGATAGCAATCAGCCCCAGCATTTT. This sequence joins TRBV10-3 and TRBJ1-5, with 7 bases matching TRBD1. CDR3 length: 15 amino acids. Germline loops: CDR1 ENHRY, CDR2 SYGVKD. Losses at the gene ends were 8 bases for V and 0 bases for J; bases not matched to a gene: 7.

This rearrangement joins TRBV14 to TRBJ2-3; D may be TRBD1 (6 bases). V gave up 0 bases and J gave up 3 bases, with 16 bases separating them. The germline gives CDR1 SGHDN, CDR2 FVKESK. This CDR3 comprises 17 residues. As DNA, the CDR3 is TGTGCCAGCAGCCAAGATCTGGGAACAGGGACGACAGATACGCAGTATTTT. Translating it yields CASSQDLGTGTTDTQYF.

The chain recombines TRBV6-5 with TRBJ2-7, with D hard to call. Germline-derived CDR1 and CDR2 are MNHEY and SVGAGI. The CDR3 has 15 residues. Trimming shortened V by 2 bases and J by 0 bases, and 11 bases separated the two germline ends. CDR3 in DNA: TGTGCCAGCAGTTACGGGCTGGATAGCTCCTACGAGCAGTACTTC. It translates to CASSYGLDSSYEQYF.

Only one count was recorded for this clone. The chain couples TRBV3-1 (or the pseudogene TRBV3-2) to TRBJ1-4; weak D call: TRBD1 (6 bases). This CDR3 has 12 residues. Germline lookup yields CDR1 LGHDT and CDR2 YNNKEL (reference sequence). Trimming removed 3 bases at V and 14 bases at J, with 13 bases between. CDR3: CASSHNRVGLFF. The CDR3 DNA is TGTGCCAGCAGCCACAACAGGGTGGGGCTGTTTTTT.

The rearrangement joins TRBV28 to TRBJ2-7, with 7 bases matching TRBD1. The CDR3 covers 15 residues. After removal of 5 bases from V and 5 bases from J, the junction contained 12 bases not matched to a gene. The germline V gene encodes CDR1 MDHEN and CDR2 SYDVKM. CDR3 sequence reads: CASSGTENYWDEQYF. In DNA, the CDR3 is TGTGCCAGCAGTGGGACAGAGAATTACTGGGACGAGCAGTACTTC.

The CDR3 DNA reads TGTGCCAGCAGCTTAGCGGCCTCGGGAGCGAGGGACCAGTACTTC. Translation: CASSLAASGARDQYF. V usage is TRBV7-2 and J usage is TRBJ2-5; a weak D match, TRBD2 (6 bases). Germline V gene lookup returns CDR1 SGHTA and CDR2 FQGNSA. V was shortened by 0 bases and J by 10 bases, with 18 bases between the two germline ends. The CDR3 loop spans 15 amino acids.

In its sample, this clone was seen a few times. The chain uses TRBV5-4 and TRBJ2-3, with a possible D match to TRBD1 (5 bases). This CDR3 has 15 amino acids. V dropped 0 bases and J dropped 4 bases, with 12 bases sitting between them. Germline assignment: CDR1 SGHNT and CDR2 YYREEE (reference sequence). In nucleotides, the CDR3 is TGTGCCAGCAGCTTGGCGGGTCAGGGCCCAGATACGCAGTATTTT. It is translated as CASSLAGQGPDTQYF.

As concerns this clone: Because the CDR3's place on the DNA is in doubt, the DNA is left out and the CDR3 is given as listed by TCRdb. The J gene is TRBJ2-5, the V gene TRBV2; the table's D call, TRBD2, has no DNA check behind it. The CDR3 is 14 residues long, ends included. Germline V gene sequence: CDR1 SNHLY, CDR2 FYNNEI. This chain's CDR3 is CASILGGSQETRYF.